The clone carrying this T cell receptor beta chain is identified as medium-sized from frequency. What it recognizes is unknown. TRB amplification used 250 ng of peripheral blood genomic DNA. The CDR3 spans 16 residues. Per germline, CDR1 SEHNR and CDR2 FQNEAQ (reference sequence). The data were taken from a study of T cell clusters in autoimmune cytopenias. Study outcomes and limitations: Exclusive TRB clusters were 2.5 to 3-fold more numerous in healthy donors than in active autoimmune hepatitis. TRB repertoire shifts in secondary cytopenia and chronic lymphocytic leukemia mostly reflected lymphoma, not autoimmunity. Primary autoimmune cytopenia patients appeared to lack physiological T cell clusters present in healthy donors.

One tube held mixed TRB-A and TRB-B primer pools for touch-down PCR. From its re-call of the multiplex PCR reads, TCRdb lists each CDR3 protein once, without DNA. The sample table sets out 8,300 or so distinct CDR3 sequences. This chain connects TRBV7-9 to TRBJ1-4; TCRdb designates TRBD1, a call that cannot be tested without DNA. Sequencing input: peripheral blood. This clonotype was sampled from a human donor with an autoimmune cytopenia or autoimmune hepatitis (not recorded which). CDR3 sequence: CASSLFLSRGNEKLFF.